Given below is one T cell receptor beta chain in context. The CDR3 sequence is 15 residues long. Germline CDR1 is MDHEN and CDR2 is SYDVKM. The J segment lost 5 bases and the V segment lost 9 bases, leaving 13 bases of the junction unmatched. This specimen belongs to a study of cytomegalovirus exposure and HLA in healthy donors. 60 Vbeta and 13 Jbeta primers were used in PCR. The repertoire was sequenced with immunoSEQ multiplex PCR; TCRdb's copy has only in-frame clones and lacks some. Altogether over 150,000 clones are present, about 85% being singletons, with the ten largest covering 1%. What was sequenced was PBMCs. This receptor was identified in a boy aged 2 to 10 in good health and CMV-seronegative. This chain connects TRBV28 to TRBJ1-1, with 9 bases that match TRBD1. The CDR3 loop is CASRYSGTGLTEAFF. DNA of the CDR3: TGTGCCAGTAGGTACTCCGGGACAGGGTTGACTGAAGCTTTCTTT.